Listed below are T cell receptor beta chains from one sample, sequenced in a study of cytomegalovirus exposure and HLA in healthy donors. TCRdb's copy holds only in-frame clones and misses some; the assay was immunoSEQ multiplex PCR. The data hold over 100,000 clones, with over 70% observed a single time. The sequenced material came from PBMCs. The receptor set was obtained from a woman aged 40 to 49 in good health and CMV-seropositive. CDR3s include the opening cysteine and the closing phenylalanine or tryptophan. The order of the fields is CDR3 protein, CDR3 DNA, D gene, V gene, clone size, J gene. D genes are given only for firm matches. The size field is filled for only some rows; it gives once, few, many or a size class.

CDR3aa: CASHPGLANYEQYF; CDR3nt: TGCGCCAGCCACCCGGGACTAGCGAACTACGAGCAGTACTTC; d_gene: TRBD2; v_gene: TRBV5-1; abundance: -; j_gene: TRBJ2-7
CDR3aa: CASSFGDRGAEQYF; CDR3nt: TGTGCCAGCAGCTTTGGAGACAGGGGTGCCGAGCAGTACTTC; d_gene: TRBD1; v_gene: TRBV11-2; abundance: few; j_gene: TRBJ2-7
CDR3aa: CAWSVGANTEAFF; CDR3nt: TGTGCCTGGAGTGTGGGAGCGAACACTGAAGCTTTCTTT; d_gene: -; v_gene: TRBV30; abundance: -; j_gene: TRBJ1-1
CDR3aa: CASSSRQGKGPQHF; CDR3nt: TGTGCCAGCAGTTCCCGACAGGGGAAGGGGCCCCAGCATTTT; d_gene: TRBD1; v_gene: TRBV6-6; abundance: -; j_gene: TRBJ1-5
CDR3aa: CASSEGGQGYGYTF; CDR3nt: TGTGCCAGCAGTGAAGGAGGACAGGGCTATGGCTACACCTTC; d_gene: TRBD1; v_gene: TRBV6-1; abundance: once; j_gene: TRBJ1-2
CDR3aa: CASSQDRINTEAFF; CDR3nt: TGTGCCAGCAGCCAAGACAGGATAAACACTGAAGCTTTCTTT; d_gene: -; v_gene: TRBV9; abundance: -; j_gene: TRBJ1-1
CDR3aa: CASRYAGGGPDTQYF; CDR3nt: TGTGCCAGCAGATATGCTGGGGGAGGGCCAGATACGCAGTATTTT; d_gene: TRBD2; v_gene: TRBV5-4; abundance: -; j_gene: TRBJ2-3
CDR3aa: CASSLEVYEQYF; CDR3nt: TGTGCCAGCAGTTTGGAGGTCTACGAGCAGTACTTC; d_gene: -; v_gene: TRBV28; abundance: few; j_gene: TRBJ2-7
CDR3aa: CASSLNRGPYEQYF; CDR3nt: TGTGCCAGCAGTCTTAACAGGGGACCCTACGAGCAGTACTTC; d_gene: TRBD1; v_gene: TRBV27; abundance: once; j_gene: TRBJ2-7
CDR3aa: CASSPPNNRGQGTEAFF; CDR3nt: TGTGCCAGCAGCCCCCCTAATAATCGGGGACAGGGCACTGAAGCTTTCTTT; d_gene: TRBD1; v_gene: TRBV7-2; abundance: -; j_gene: TRBJ1-1
CDR3aa: CASSSPHRGNQPQHF; CDR3nt: TGTGCCAGCAGTTCCCCCCACAGGGGCAATCAGCCCCAGCATTTT; d_gene: -; v_gene: TRBV28; abundance: once; j_gene: TRBJ1-5
CDR3aa: CASSFRGTSGRAGGKNIQYF; CDR3nt: TGTGCCAGCAGCTTCCGGGGAACTAGCGGGAGGGCCGGGGGCAAAAACATTCAGTACTTC; d_gene: TRBD2; v_gene: TRBV5-4; abundance: -; j_gene: TRBJ2-4
CDR3aa: CAPAAGGWITDTQYF; CDR3nt: TGTGCCCCAGCAGCTGGGGGCTGGATAACAGATACGCAGTATTTT; d_gene: -; v_gene: TRBV21-1; abundance: -; j_gene: TRBJ2-3
CDR3aa: CASSPGQMNTGELFF; CDR3nt: TGCGCCAGCAGCCCGGGACAGATGAACACCGGGGAGCTGTTTTTT; d_gene: TRBD1; v_gene: TRBV5-1; abundance: -; j_gene: TRBJ2-2
CDR3aa: CASSQVGTSGRHEQFF; CDR3nt: TGTGCCAGCAGCCAAGTGGGGACTAGCGGGAGACATGAGCAGTTCTTC; d_gene: TRBD2; v_gene: TRBV4-2; abundance: -; j_gene: TRBJ2-1
CDR3aa: CASSRTREYQETQYF; CDR3nt: TGTGCCAGCAGCCGAACAAGGGAGTACCAAGAGACCCAGTACTTC; d_gene: -; v_gene: TRBV7-8; abundance: -; j_gene: TRBJ2-5
CDR3aa: CASSLDSSSYEQYF; CDR3nt: TGCGCCAGCAGCTTGGATTCCAGCTCCTACGAGCAGTACTTC; d_gene: -; v_gene: TRBV5-1; abundance: -; j_gene: TRBJ2-7
CDR3aa: CAMSPGQGDTGTDTQYF; CDR3nt: TGTGCCATGTCCCCGGGACAGGGCGACACCGGCACAGATACGCAGTATTTT; d_gene: TRBD1; v_gene: TRBV10-3; abundance: -; j_gene: TRBJ2-3
CDR3aa: CASSIGGRGGYTF; CDR3nt: TGTGCCAGTAGTATCGGGGGTCGGGGTGGCTACACCTTC; d_gene: -; v_gene: TRBV19; abundance: -; j_gene: TRBJ1-2
CDR3aa: CASSQGTGTYGYTF; CDR3nt: TGCGCCAGCAGCCAAGGAACAGGGACGTATGGCTACACCTTC; d_gene: -; v_gene: TRBV4-1; abundance: -; j_gene: TRBJ1-2
CDR3aa: CASSPVGGPNTEAFF; CDR3nt: TGTGCCAGCAGCCCAGTAGGGGGTCCGAACACTGAAGCTTTCTTT; d_gene: -; v_gene: TRBV5-4; abundance: -; j_gene: TRBJ1-1
CDR3aa: CASRQGIYGYTF; CDR3nt: TGTGCCAGCAGACAGGGGATCTATGGCTACACCTTC; d_gene: TRBD1; v_gene: TRBV27; abundance: -; j_gene: TRBJ1-2
CDR3aa: CASNSQQAGGQETQYF; CDR3nt: TGTGCCAGCAACTCCCAACAGGCGGGGGGGCAAGAGACCCAGTACTTC; d_gene: TRBD2; v_gene: TRBV7-9; abundance: -; j_gene: TRBJ2-5
CDR3aa: CASSSTGLALYEQYF; CDR3nt: TGTGCCAGCAGTTCCACCGGACTAGCTCTCTACGAGCAGTACTTC; d_gene: TRBD2; v_gene: TRBV6-5; abundance: -; j_gene: TRBJ2-7
CDR3aa: CASSQELAGASYEQYF; CDR3nt: TGTGCCAGCAGCCAAGAGTTGGCGGGGGCTTCCTACGAGCAGTACTTC; d_gene: -; v_gene: TRBV4-2; abundance: -; j_gene: TRBJ2-7
CDR3aa: CASSLGSGVPSSQFF; CDR3nt: TGTGCCAGCAGTTTAGGTTCCGGGGTCCCGAGTAGCCAGTTCTTC; d_gene: -; v_gene: TRBV28; abundance: -; j_gene: TRBJ2-1
CDR3aa: CASSPEPAGTDTQYF; CDR3nt: TGTGCCAGCAGCCCTGAGCCAGCGGGAACAGATACGCAGTATTTT; d_gene: TRBD2; v_gene: TRBV7-6; abundance: -; j_gene: TRBJ2-3
CDR3aa: CASSLVQGANTGELFF; CDR3nt: TGCGCCAGCAGCTTGGTTCAGGGCGCCAACACCGGGGAGCTGTTTTTT; d_gene: -; v_gene: TRBV5-1; abundance: few; j_gene: TRBJ2-2
CDR3aa: CASSLVSGRGKTEAFF; CDR3nt: TGCGCCAGCAGCTTGGTATCGGGCAGGGGCAAAACTGAAGCTTTCTTT; d_gene: -; v_gene: TRBV5-1; abundance: -; j_gene: TRBJ1-1